A selection of T cell receptor beta chains follows, all from one sample in a study of T cell repertoires in cytomegalovirus infection. Each CDR3 protein gets one entry after TCRdb re-called the reads with MiXCR. Among around 740,000 distinct CDR3 sequences listed, 35% to 45% were seen once. The sample comprised PBMCs. All receptors come from a human donor in good health (CMV status not recorded). Some clones in this sample may be carry-over from other donors' samples. Each CDR3 is given without its conserved first and last residue.

j_gene: TRBJ2-3
v_gene: TRBV5-1
CDR3aa: ASSLNGISPDTQY

j_gene: TRBJ2-2
v_gene: TRBV7-8
CDR3aa: ASSLGLGNKNTGELF

j_gene: TRBJ2-3
v_gene: TRBV6-8
CDR3aa: ASSRQEGTDTQY

j_gene: TRBJ1-2
v_gene: TRBV28
CDR3aa: ASSQIKGGFGYT

j_gene: TRBJ2-1
v_gene: TRBV24-1
CDR3aa: ATSDFVTAGEQF

j_gene: TRBJ2-7
v_gene: TRBV15
CDR3aa: ATSREGPGVWEQY

j_gene: TRBJ2-3
v_gene: TRBV19
CDR3aa: ASSYLAGARDTQY

j_gene: TRBJ1-1
v_gene: TRBV18
CDR3aa: ASSPGQGGYTEAF

j_gene: TRBJ1-2
v_gene: TRBV10-1
CDR3aa: ASAAQGNYGYT

j_gene: TRBJ1-2
v_gene: TRBV19
CDR3aa: DSSNRQPIYYGYT

j_gene: TRBJ1-3
v_gene: TRBV7-9
CDR3aa: ASSLAESGGNTIY

j_gene: TRBJ1-1
v_gene: TRBV7-2
CDR3aa: ASSLSQSGLNTEAF

j_gene: TRBJ2-7
v_gene: TRBV5-1
CDR3aa: ASTTGTSGTYEQY

j_gene: TRBJ2-3
v_gene: TRBV25-1
CDR3aa: ASSEDPGLAGTQY

j_gene: TRBJ1-2
v_gene: TRBV9
CDR3aa: ASSVRDNMDYGYT

j_gene: TRBJ1-1
v_gene: TRBV28
CDR3aa: ASSPTVLNTEAF

j_gene: TRBJ1-4
v_gene: TRBV7-2
CDR3aa: ASSLGGRARSEKLF

j_gene: TRBJ2-5
v_gene: TRBV5-1
CDR3aa: ASSLGTGKETQY

j_gene: TRBJ2-1
v_gene: TRBV2
CDR3aa: ASSKWQARLGEQF

j_gene: TRBJ2-5
v_gene: TRBV2
CDR3aa: ASSEMVDRGRIWGETQY

j_gene: TRBJ2-6
v_gene: TRBV2
CDR3aa: ARNRDRSGANVLT

j_gene: TRBJ1-5
v_gene: TRBV28
CDR3aa: ASSPDKPYQPQH

j_gene: TRBJ2-7
v_gene: TRBV11-2
CDR3aa: ASSSVKLGYEQY

j_gene: TRBJ2-7
v_gene: TRBV7-2
CDR3aa: ASSTFSGGASYEQY

j_gene: TRBJ2-1
v_gene: TRBV18
CDR3aa: ASSPLGSGSDYEQF

j_gene: TRBJ2-2
v_gene: TRBV28
CDR3aa: ASSLSRLALANTGELF

j_gene: TRBJ2-7
v_gene: TRBV20-1
CDR3aa: SARAPRSVSSSYEQY

j_gene: TRBJ1-1
v_gene: TRBV7-9
CDR3aa: ASSYRTRGGMNTEAF

j_gene: TRBJ2-5
v_gene: TRBV7-9
CDR3aa: ASSLGGTKETQY

j_gene: TRBJ1-1
v_gene: TRBV27
CDR3aa: ASSLTDGMRGAF

j_gene: TRBJ1-1
v_gene: TRBV5-1
CDR3aa: ASSTDGRFLNTEAF

j_gene: TRBJ1-1
v_gene: TRBV6-1
CDR3aa: ASSARDEAF

j_gene: TRBJ2-1
v_gene: TRBV29-1
CDR3aa: SVGAIAGGRREF

j_gene: TRBJ2-7
v_gene: TRBV19
CDR3aa: ASSRGGHTRGEQY

j_gene: TRBJ2-1
v_gene: TRBV7-2
CDR3aa: ASSLTHQGLTYNEQF

j_gene: TRBJ1-2
v_gene: TRBV7-9
CDR3aa: ASSSPDHYGYT

j_gene: TRBJ1-1
v_gene: TRBV13
CDR3aa: ASSPRTRGGGGTEAF

j_gene: TRBJ1-1
v_gene: TRBV19
CDR3aa: ASSIISGNEAF

j_gene: TRBJ2-7
v_gene: TRBV20-1
CDR3aa: SARVRPQESSYEQY

j_gene: TRBJ2-1
v_gene: TRBV6-2/TRBV6-3
CDR3aa: ASSYSPARYNEQF

j_gene: TRBJ2-3
v_gene: TRBV27
CDR3aa: ASSLVSGSFTDTQY

j_gene: TRBJ2-5
v_gene: TRBV15
CDR3aa: ATSREQGETQY

j_gene: TRBJ2-1
v_gene: TRBV28
CDR3aa: ASRPFGQGIYNEQF

j_gene: TRBJ1-5
v_gene: TRBV28
CDR3aa: ASTEDLKPQH

j_gene: TRBJ2-1
v_gene: TRBV20-1
CDR3aa: SAHSPYNEQF

j_gene: TRBJ2-1
v_gene: TRBV20-1
CDR3aa: TGPLSYNNEQF

j_gene: TRBJ1-4
v_gene: TRBV5-5
CDR3aa: ASSLGTGYEKLF

j_gene: TRBJ1-3
v_gene: TRBV19
CDR3aa: ASSLELGNTIY

j_gene: TRBJ2-7
v_gene: TRBV10-3
CDR3aa: ASSEPGTLYEQY

j_gene: TRBJ1-1
v_gene: TRBV10-3
CDR3aa: AINDEGVMTNTEAF

j_gene: TRBJ2-2
v_gene: TRBV12-3/TRBV12-4
CDR3aa: ASRPSRVAGELF

j_gene: TRBJ1-5
v_gene: TRBV12-3/TRBV12-4
CDR3aa: ASSVSRGDQPQH